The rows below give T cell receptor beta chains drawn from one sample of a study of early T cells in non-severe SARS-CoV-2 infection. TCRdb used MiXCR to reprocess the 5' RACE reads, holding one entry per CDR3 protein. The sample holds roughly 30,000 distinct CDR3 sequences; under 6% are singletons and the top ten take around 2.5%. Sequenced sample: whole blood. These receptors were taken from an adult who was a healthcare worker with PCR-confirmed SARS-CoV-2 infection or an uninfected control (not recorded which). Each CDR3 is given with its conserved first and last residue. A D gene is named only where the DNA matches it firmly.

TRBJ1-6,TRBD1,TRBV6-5,CASSYSTGGSNHNSPLHF
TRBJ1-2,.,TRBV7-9,CASSVTVDHGYTF
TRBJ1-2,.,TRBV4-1,CASSQDEMQVLYYGYTF
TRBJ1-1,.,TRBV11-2,CASSLGRMNTEAFF
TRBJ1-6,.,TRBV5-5,CASSPTPGLRSPLHF
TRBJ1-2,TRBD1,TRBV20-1,CSASATGGVRGYTF
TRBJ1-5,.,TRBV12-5,CASGSGLSNQPQHF
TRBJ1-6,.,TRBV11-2,CASSPRLYDSPLHF
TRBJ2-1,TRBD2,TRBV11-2,CASSPGTSDSDEQFF
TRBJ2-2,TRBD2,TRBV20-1,CSAPGGANTGELFF
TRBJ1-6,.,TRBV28,CASSRQDTYNSPLHF
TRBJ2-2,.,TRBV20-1,CSARSGPPGELFF
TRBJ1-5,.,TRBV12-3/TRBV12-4,CASSFTGDSNQPQHF
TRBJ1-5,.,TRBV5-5,CASSFGAGPASQPQHF